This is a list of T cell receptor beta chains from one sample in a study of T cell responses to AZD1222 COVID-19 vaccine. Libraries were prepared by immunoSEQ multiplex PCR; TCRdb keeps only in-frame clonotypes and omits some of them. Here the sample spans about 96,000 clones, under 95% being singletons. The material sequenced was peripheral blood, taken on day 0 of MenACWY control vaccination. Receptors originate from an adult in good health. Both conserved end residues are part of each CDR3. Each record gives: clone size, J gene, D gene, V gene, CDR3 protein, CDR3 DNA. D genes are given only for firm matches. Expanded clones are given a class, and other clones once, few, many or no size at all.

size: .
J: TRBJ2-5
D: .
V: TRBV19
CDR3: CASSGISGTQETQYF
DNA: TGTGCCAGTAGTGGGATTAGCGGAACCCAAGAGACCCAGTACTTC

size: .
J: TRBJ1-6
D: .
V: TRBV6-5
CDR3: CASRPRNSPLHF
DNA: TGTGCCAGCAGGCCGAGAAATTCACCCCTCCACTTT

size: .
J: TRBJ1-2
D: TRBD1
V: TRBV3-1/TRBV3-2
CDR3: CASSQTGANGYTF
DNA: TGTGCCAGCAGCCAGACAGGGGCGAATGGCTACACCTTC

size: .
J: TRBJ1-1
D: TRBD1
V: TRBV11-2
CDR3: CASSLAGGGTEAFF
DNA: TGTGCCAGCAGCTTAGCAGGGGGGGGCACTGAAGCTTTCTTT

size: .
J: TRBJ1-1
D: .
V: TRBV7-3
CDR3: CASKRDYFTEAFF
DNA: TGTGCCAGCAAACGGGACTACTTCACTGAAGCTTTCTTT

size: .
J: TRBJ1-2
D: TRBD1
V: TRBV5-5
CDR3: CASSLAPTGNYGYTF
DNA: TGTGCCAGCAGCTTGGCCCCGACAGGGAACTATGGCTACACCTTC

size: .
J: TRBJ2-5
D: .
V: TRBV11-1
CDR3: CASSLRIKETQYF
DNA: TGTGCCAGCAGCTTAAGGATTAAAGAGACCCAGTACTTC

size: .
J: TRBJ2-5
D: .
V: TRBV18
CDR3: CASSLGQADWETQYF
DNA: TGTGCCAGCTCACTCGGGCAGGCCGACTGGGAGACCCAGTACTTC

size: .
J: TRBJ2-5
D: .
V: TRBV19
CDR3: CASRETGQETQYF
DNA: TGTGCCAGTAGGGAAACGGGCCAAGAGACCCAGTACTTC

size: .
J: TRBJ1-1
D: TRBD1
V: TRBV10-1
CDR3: CASNIGQGAEAFF
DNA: TGCGCCAGCAACATCGGACAGGGTGCCGAAGCTTTCTTT

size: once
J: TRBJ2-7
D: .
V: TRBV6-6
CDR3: CASRAGQNTYEQYF
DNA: TGTGCCAGCAGAGCCGGACAGAACACCTACGAGCAGTACTTC

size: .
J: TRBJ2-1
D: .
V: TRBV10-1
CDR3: CASSRVKGGNEQFF
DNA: TGCGCCAGCAGCAGGGTAAAAGGGGGCAATGAGCAGTTCTTC

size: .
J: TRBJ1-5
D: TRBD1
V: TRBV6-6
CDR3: CASRRQGSFVSNQPQHF
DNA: TGTGCCAGCAGACGACAGGGTTCGTTCGTTAGCAATCAGCCCCAGCATTTT

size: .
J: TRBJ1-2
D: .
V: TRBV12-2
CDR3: CRDPRPTGGYGYTF
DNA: TGTCGTGACCCTCGCCCGACAGGGGGCTATGGCTACACCTTC

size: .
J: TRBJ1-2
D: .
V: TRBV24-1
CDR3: CATSGEGLGYGYTF
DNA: TGTGCCACCAGTGGCGAGGGGTTAGGCTATGGCTACACCTTC

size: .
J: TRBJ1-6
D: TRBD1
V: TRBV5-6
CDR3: CASSWGGGAENSPLHF
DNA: TGTGCCAGCAGCTGGGGAGGGGGCGCCGAAAATTCACCCCTCCACTTT

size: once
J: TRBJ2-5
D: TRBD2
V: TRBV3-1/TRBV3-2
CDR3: CASMRLAGGGETQYF
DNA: TGTGCCAGCATGAGGCTAGCGGGGGGCGGGGAGACCCAGTACTTC

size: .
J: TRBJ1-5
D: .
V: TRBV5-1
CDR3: CASSLEGYSNQPQHF
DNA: TGCGCCAGCAGCTTGGAAGGCTATAGCAATCAGCCCCAGCATTTT

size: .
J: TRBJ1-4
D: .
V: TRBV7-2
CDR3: CASSLSGTNEKLFF
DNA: TGTGCCAGCAGCTTATCAGGGACTAATGAAAAACTGTTTTTT

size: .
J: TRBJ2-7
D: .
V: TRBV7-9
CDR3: CASSFEGYEQYF
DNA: TGTGCCAGCAGCTTTGAAGGGTACGAGCAGTACTTC